The present T cell receptor beta chain was sequenced within a study of T cell responses to AZD1222 COVID-19 vaccine. Recipients boosted at about 4 weeks or about 12 weeks are pooled. Study outcomes and limitations: Repertoire samples came only from after the peak T cell response. The sample set comprised mostly white British donors with more females, and clonal diversity was possibly underestimated.

The CDR3 covers 15 residues. Trimming left V 3 bases short and J 2 bases short, with 13 bases between. Germline CDR1 reads ENHRY; CDR2 reads SYGVKD. Sequencing was performed with immunoSEQ multiplex PCR; in TCRdb, only in-frame clones are kept and a portion is missing. Among some 70,000 clones listed, about 80% were seen once. To note about this clone: The antigen is unknown.

The TCR sequence derives from an adult who received the AZD1222 COVID-19 vaccine. The sample was peripheral blood, taken 28 days after the second AZD1222 dose. This chain joins TRBV10-3 and TRBJ1-2; the D is unclear. The CDR3 sequence: CAISDGSPGNYGYTF. The CDR3 DNA reads as TGTGCCATCAGTGATGGTTCCCCGGGAAACTATGGCTACACCTTC.